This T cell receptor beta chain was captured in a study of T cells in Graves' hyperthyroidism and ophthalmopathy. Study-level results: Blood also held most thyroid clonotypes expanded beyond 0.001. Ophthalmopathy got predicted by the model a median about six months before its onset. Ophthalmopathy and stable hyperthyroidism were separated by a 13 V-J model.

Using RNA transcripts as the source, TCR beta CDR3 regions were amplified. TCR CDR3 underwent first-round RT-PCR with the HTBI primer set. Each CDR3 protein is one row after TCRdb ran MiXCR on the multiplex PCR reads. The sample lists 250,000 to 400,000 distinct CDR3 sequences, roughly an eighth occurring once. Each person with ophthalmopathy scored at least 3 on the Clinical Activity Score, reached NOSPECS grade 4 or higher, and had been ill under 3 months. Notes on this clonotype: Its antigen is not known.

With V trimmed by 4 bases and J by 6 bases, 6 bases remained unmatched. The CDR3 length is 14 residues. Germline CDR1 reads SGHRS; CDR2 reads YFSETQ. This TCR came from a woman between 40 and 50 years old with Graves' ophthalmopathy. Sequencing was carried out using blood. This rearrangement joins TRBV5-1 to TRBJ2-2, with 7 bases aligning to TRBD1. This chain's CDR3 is CASSKGTDAGELFF. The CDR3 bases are TGCGCCAGCAGCAAGGGGACAGACGCCGGGGAGCTGTTTTTT.